A single sample gave rise to the 13 T cell receptor beta chains below, sequenced in a study of cytomegalovirus exposure and HLA in healthy donors (TCRdb year 2017). The receptor library was made with the immunoSEQ multiplex PCR assay. TCRdb re-hosts the immuneACCESS table, in-frame sequences only. Its copies lack some clones; in the studies checked, an unresolved V gene accounts for under half of them, and the cause for the rest is not known. The sample table shows approximately 300,000 clones, and 86% are seen once. The ten largest clonotypes hold around 0.8% of the sample. Material for sequencing was PBMCs. The source of these receptors is a woman younger than 35 in good health and CMV-seronegative.

Points on this clone: Other DNA sequences within the sample encode an identical CDR3. The J gene is TRBJ2-3, the V gene TRBV27; D call uncertain. This CDR3 region has 12 residues. The germline V and J ends were trimmed by 2 bases and 5 bases, with 5 bases remaining between them. Germline V lookup: CDR1 MNHEY, CDR2 SMNVEV (reference sequence). The CDR3 nucleotides read TGTGCCAGCAGTTTAGGCGGAGATACGCAGTATTTT. Translating gives CASSLGGDTQYF.

The chain carries TRBV6-5 and TRBJ2-2; 11 bases are a match to TRBD2. The J segment lost 6 bases and the V segment lost 8 bases, leaving 8 bases of the junction unmatched. Germline V gene sequence: CDR1 MNHEY, CDR2 SVGAGI. The CDR3 contains 15 residues. In DNA, the CDR3 is TGTGCCAGCTGGAAACTAGCGGGAGTACCCGGGGAGCTGTTTTTT. Its translation is CASWKLAGVPGELFF.

V and J are TRBV6-5 and TRBJ2-3; a weak D match, TRBD1 (6 bases). Germline CDR1 reads MNHEY; CDR2 reads SVGAGI. The ends were cut back, 4 bases at V and 2 bases at J, with 7 bases in the middle. CDR3 size: 13 residues. The CDR3 is CASSWTDTDTQYF. CDR3 DNA sequence: TGTGCCAGCAGTTGGACAGACACAGATACGCAGTATTTT.

The rearrangement links TRBV6-5 to TRBJ1-2; D is uncertain. The CDR3 runs 12 residues. Germline CDR1 MNHEY, CDR2 SVGAGI. Trimming stripped 6 bases from V and 8 bases from J, with 13 bases between. CDR3 DNA sequence: TGTGCCAGCAGCCCCCCGGAGGGAGGCTACACCTTC. Translated, it gives CASSPPEGGYTF.

The rearrangement joins TRBV7-2 to TRBJ2-7; perhaps TRBD2 as D (5 bases). Germline CDR1 reads SGHTA; CDR2 reads FQGNSA. This CDR3 has 14 amino acids. V shed 5 bases and J shed 4 bases, with 15 bases lying between them. The CDR3 sequence: CASSPGVASYEQYF. The CDR3 DNA reads TGTGCCAGCAGCCCCGGAGTAGCGTCGTACGAGCAGTACTTC.

This clone appeared a few times. The gene calls are TRBV9 and TRBJ1-2, with 9 bases identical to TRBD1. J lost 4 bases, V lost 5 bases, and 6 bases had no gene match. The CDR3 length is 14 residues. Germline lookup yields CDR1 SGDLS and CDR2 YYNGEE. The CDR3, as DNA: TGTGCCAGCAGTCGACAGGGGGTCACCTATGGCTACACCTTC. It translates to CASSRQGVTYGYTF.

This clone has just a few counts. The rearrangement joins TRBV2 to TRBJ2-7; 8 bases are a match to TRBD2. J lost 7 bases, V lost 5 bases, and 1 base had no gene match. The CDR3 covers 11 residues. Germline CDR1 and CDR2: SNHLY and FYNNEI. CDR3 DNA: TGTGCCAGCAGTATAGCGGGAGAGCAGTACTTC. Translating gives CASSIAGEQYF. The full variable domain, with the rest looked up from reference TRBV2 and TRBJ2-7, is EPEVTQTPSHQVTQMGQEVILRCVPISNHLYFYWYRQILGQKVEFLVSFYNNEISEKSEIFDDQFSVERPDGSNFTLKIRSTKLEDSAMYFCASSIAGEQYFGPGTRLTVT.

This chain uses TRBV4-3 with TRBJ2-7; 9 nucleotides agree with TRBD1. The CDR3 totals 15 residues. The junction had 6 bases not matched to a gene; V was cut back by 0 bases and J by 6 bases. Germline CDR1 is LGHNA and CDR2 is YSLEER. In nucleotides, the CDR3 is TGCGCCAGCAGCCAAGATGTACAGGGGGCGGCCGAGCAGTACTTC. Translating it yields CASSQDVQGAAEQYF.

The chain is built from TRBV5-1 and TRBJ2-6; 10 bases match TRBD1. The CDR3 spans 17 residues. Per germline, CDR1 SGHRS and CDR2 YFSETQ. V shed 4 bases, J shed 4 bases, and the junction held 8 bases outside the gene matches. The DNA of the CDR3 is TGCGCCAGCAGCGTGACAGGGGGCGCAGTGGGGGCCAACGTCCTGACTTTC. This codes for CASSVTGGAVGANVLTF. The variable domain in full, completed from reference TRBV5-1 and TRBJ2-6, reads KAGVTQTPRYLIKTRGQQVTLSCSPISGHRSVSWYQQTPGQGLQFLFEYFSETQRNKGNFPGRFSGRQFSNSRSEMNVSTLELGDSALYLCASSVTGGAVGANVLTFGAGSRLTVL.

This clone was observed a handful of times. This chain links TRBV20-1 with TRBJ1-1; TRBD1 might be the D (6 bases). Germline CDR1 DFQATT, CDR2 SNEGSKA (reference sequence). There are 11 residues in the CDR3. Trimming took 6 bases from V and 11 from J, leaving 16 bases between them. The CDR3 is CSALQVQGAFF. The CDR3 DNA is TGCAGTGCCCTACAGGTTCAGGGGGCTTTCTTT.

This clone was detected once. The chain combines TRBV7-3 with TRBJ2-3; D gene unclear. The CDR3 length is 14 residues. The V and J ends lost 5 bases and 1 base respectively, with 10 bases between them. Germline values: CDR1 SGHTA, CDR2 FQGTGA. The CDR3 sequence: CASSLRLGTDTQYF. The CDR3 nucleotides read TGTGCCAGCAGCCTGAGATTGGGCACAGATACGCAGTATTTT.

The chain carries TRBV15 and TRBJ1-2, with a weak D call TRBD1 (5 bases). The germline V gene encodes CDR1 LNHNV and CDR2 YYDKDF (reference sequence). This CDR3 contains 14 residues. V lost 1 base and J 7 bases, leaving 13 bases between the germline ends. CDR3 region: CATSRAGGSGGYTF. CDR3 sequence (DNA): TGTGCCACCAGCAGAGCGGGGGGATCTGGTGGCTACACCTTC.

This chain links TRBV18 with TRBJ1-1, with a possible D match to TRBD1 (5 bases). The germline gives CDR1 KGHSH, CDR2 LQKENI. With 9 bases removed from V and 3 bases from J, the gap between germline ends came to 14 bases. The CDR3 has 13 residues. In DNA form, the CDR3 reads TGTGCCAGTTCAGGGCCGTGGGACACTGAAGCTTTCTTT. It codes for CASSGPWDTEAFF.